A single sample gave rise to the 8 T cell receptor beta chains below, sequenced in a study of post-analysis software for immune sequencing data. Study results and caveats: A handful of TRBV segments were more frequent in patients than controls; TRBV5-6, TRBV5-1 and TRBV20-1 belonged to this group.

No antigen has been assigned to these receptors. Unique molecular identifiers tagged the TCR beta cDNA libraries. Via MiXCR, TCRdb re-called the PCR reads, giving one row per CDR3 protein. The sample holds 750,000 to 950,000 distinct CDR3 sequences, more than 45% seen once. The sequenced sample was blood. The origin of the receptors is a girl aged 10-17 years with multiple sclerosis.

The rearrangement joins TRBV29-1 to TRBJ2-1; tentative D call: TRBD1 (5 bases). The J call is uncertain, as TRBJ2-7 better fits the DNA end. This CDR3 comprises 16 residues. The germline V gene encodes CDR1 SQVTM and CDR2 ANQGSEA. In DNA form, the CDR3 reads TGCAGCGTTTCTACAGGAATCCAAGGCTCCTACAATGAGCAGTACTTC. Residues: CSVSTGIQGSYNEQYF.

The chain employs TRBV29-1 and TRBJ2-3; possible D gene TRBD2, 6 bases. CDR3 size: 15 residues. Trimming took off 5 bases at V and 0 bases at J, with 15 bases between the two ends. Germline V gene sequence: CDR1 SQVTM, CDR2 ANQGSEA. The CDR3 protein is CSVWARRGSTDTQYF. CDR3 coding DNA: TGCAGCGTTTGGGCTAGGAGGGGAAGCACAGATACGCAGTATTTT.

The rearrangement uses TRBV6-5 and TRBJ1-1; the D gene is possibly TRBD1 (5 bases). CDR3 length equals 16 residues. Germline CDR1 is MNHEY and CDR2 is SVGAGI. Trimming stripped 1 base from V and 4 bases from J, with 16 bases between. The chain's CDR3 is CASSYYLTEVGTEAFF. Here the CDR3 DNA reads TGTGCCAGCAGTTACTACCTGACAGAGGTCGGCACTGAAGCTTTCTTT.

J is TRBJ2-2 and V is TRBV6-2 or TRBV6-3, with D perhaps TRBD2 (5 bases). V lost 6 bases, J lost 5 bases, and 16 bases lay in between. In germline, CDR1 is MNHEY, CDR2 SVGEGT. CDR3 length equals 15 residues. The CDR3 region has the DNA TGTGCCAGCAGCTACGGCACGGAGCGGACCGGGGAGCTGTTTTTT. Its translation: CASSYGTERTGELFF.

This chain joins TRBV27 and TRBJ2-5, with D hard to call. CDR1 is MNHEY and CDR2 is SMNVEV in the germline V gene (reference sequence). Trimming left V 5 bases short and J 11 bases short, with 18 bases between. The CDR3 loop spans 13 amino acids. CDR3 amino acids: CASSSAALNEQYF. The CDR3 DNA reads TGTGCCAGCAGTAGCGCGGCCCTCAATGAGCAGTACTTC.

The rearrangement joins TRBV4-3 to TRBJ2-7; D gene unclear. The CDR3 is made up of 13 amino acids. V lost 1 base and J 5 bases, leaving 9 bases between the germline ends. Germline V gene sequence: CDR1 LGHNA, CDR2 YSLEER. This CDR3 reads CASSQVGSNEQYF. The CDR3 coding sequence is TGCGCCAGCAGCCAAGTGGGGTCCAACGAGCAGTACTTC.

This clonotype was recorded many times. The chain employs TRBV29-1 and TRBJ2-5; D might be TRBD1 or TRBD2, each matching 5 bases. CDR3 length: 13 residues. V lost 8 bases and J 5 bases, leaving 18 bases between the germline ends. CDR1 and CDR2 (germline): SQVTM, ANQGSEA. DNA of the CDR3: TGCAGCTCTCGAGGGGCCACGGGGGAGACCCAGTACTTC. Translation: CSSRGATGETQYF.

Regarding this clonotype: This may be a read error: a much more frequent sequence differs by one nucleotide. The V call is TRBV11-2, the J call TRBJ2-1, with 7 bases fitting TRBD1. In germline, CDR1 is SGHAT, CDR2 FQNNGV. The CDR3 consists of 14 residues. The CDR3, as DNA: TGTACCAGCAGCTACCGGGACAGTTACAATGAGCAGTTCTTC. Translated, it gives CTSSYRDSYNEQFF.